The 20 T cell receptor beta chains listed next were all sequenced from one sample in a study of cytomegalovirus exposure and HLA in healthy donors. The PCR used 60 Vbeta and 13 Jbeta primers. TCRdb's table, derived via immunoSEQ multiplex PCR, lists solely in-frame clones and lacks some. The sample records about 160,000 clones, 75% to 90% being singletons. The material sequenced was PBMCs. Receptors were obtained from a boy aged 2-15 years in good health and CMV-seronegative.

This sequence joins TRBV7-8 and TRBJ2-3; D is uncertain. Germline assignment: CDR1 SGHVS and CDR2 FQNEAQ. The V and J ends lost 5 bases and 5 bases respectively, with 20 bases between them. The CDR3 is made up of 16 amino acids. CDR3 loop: CASSIRSLGLGDTQYF. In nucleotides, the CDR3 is TGTGCCAGCAGCATAAGAAGCCTTGGTCTAGGAGATACGCAGTATTTT.

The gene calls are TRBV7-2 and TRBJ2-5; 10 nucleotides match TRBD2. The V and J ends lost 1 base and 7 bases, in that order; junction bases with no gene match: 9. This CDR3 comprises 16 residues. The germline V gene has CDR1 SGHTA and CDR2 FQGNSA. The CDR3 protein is CASSLGSSGGAGTQYF. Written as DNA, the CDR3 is TGTGCCAGCAGCTTAGGGTCCAGCGGGGGGGCGGGGACCCAGTACTTC.

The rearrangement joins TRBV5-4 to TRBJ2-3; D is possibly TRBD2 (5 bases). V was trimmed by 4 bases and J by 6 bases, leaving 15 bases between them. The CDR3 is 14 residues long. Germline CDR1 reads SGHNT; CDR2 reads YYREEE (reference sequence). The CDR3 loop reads CASSPSLAADTQYF. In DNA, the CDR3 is TGTGCCAGCAGCCCTAGCCTGGCGGCCGATACGCAGTATTTT. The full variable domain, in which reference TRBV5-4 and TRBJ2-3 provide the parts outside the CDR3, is ETGVTQSPTHLIKTRGQQVTLRCSSQSGHNTVSWYQQALGQGPQFIFQYYREEENGRGNFPPRFSGLQFPNYSSELNVNALELDDSALYLCASSPSLAADTQYFGPGTRLTVL.

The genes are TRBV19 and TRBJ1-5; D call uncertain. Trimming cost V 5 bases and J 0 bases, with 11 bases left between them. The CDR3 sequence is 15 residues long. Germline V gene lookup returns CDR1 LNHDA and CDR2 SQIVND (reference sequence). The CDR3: CASSETGYSNQPQHF. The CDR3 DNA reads TGTGCCAGTAGTGAGACGGGTTATAGCAATCAGCCCCAGCATTTT.

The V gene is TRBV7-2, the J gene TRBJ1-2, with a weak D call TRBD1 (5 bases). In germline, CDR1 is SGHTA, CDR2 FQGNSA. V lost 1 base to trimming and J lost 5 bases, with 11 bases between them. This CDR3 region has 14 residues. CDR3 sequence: CASSLGQGWYGYTF. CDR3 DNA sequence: TGTGCCAGCAGCTTAGGTCAGGGATGGTATGGCTACACCTTC.

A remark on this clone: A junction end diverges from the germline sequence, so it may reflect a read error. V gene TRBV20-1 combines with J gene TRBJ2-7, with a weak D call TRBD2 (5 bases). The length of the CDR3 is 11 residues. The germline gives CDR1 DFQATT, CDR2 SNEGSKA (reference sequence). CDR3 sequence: CSARDLRELHF. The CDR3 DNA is TGCAGTGCTAGAGATCTCCGGGAACTTCACTTC.

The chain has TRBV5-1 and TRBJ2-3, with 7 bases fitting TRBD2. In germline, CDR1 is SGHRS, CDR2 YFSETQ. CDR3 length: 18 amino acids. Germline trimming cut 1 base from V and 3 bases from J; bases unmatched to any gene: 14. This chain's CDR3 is CASSLLAGALRRTDTQYF. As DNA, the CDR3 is TGCGCCAGCAGCTTGTTGGCGGGAGCCTTACGGCGTACAGATACGCAGTATTTT.

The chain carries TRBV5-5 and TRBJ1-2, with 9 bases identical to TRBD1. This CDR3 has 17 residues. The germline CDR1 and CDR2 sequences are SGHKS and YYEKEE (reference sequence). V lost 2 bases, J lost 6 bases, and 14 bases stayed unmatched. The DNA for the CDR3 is TGTGCCAGCAGCTTACTGGGACAGGGCCTCCGGGGTGATGGCTACACCTTC. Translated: CASSLLGQGLRGDGYTF.

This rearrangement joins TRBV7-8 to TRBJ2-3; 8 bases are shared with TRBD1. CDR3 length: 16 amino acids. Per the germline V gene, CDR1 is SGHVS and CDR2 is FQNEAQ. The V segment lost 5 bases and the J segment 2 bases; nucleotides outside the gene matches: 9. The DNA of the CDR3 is TGTGCCAGCAGCCCTGAGACAGGGGTCTTCACAGATACGCAGTATTTT. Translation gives CASSPETGVFTDTQYF.

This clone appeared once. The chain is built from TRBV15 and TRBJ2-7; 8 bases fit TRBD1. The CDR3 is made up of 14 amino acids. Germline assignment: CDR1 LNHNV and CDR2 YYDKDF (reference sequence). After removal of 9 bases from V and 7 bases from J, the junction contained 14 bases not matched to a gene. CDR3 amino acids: CATRTAGGSGEQYV. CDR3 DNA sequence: TGTGCCACGAGAACCGCAGGGGGCTCGGGGGAGCAGTACGTC.

The CDR3 region is CASSETSGSYYEQYF. The CDR3 nucleotides read TGTGCCAGTAGTGAGACTAGCGGGAGTTACTACGAGCAGTACTTC. The chain joins TRBV19 to TRBJ2-7; 12 nucleotides agree with TRBD2. Germline V gives CDR1 LNHDA, CDR2 SQIVND (reference sequence). With V trimmed by 5 bases and J by 3 bases, 5 bases remained unmatched. The CDR3 is made up of 15 amino acids.

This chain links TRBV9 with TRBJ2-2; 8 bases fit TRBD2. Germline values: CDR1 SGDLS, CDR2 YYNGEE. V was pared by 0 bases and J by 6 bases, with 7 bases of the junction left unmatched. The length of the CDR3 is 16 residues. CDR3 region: CASSVGASGLPGELFF. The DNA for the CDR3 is TGTGCCAGCAGCGTAGGGGCTAGCGGGCTTCCCGGGGAGCTGTTTTTT.

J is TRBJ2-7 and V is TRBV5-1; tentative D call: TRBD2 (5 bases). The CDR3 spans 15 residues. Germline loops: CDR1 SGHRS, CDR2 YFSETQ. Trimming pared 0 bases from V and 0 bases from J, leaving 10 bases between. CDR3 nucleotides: TGCGCCAGCAGCTTGGGGGTAGCGTCCTCCTACGAGCAGTACTTC. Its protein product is CASSLGVASSYEQYF.

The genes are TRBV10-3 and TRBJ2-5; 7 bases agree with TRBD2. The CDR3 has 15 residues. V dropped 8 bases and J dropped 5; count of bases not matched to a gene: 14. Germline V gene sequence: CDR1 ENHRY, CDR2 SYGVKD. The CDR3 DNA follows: TGTGCCATCTCCCGACAGCCCATCGGGGGGGAGACCCAGTACTTC. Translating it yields CAISRQPIGGETQYF.

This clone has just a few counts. For the CDR3, the DNA is TGTGCCAGTAGTATTATCGCAGGGAATAATTCACCCCTCCACTTT. As protein: CASSIIAGNNSPLHF. The V call is TRBV19, the J call TRBJ1-6; TRBD1 is a possible D gene (5 bases). This CDR3 region has 15 residues. Germline V gene lookup returns CDR1 LNHDA and CDR2 SQIVND (reference sequence). The ends were cut back, 3 bases at V and 5 bases at J, with 11 bases in the middle.

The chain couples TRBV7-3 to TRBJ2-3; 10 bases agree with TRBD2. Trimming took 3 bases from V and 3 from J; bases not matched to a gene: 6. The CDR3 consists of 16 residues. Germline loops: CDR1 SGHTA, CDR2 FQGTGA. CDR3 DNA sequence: TGTGCCAGCAGCTTGGTGTTAGCGGGAGGTACAGATACGCAGTATTTT. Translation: CASSLVLAGGTDTQYF.

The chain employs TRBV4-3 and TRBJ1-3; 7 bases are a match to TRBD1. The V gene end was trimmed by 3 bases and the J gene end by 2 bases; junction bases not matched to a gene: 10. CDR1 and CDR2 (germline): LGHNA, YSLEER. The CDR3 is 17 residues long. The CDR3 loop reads CASSHDSTGTTGNTIYF. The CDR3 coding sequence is TGCGCCAGCAGCCACGATTCGACAGGGACGACTGGAAACACCATATATTTT.

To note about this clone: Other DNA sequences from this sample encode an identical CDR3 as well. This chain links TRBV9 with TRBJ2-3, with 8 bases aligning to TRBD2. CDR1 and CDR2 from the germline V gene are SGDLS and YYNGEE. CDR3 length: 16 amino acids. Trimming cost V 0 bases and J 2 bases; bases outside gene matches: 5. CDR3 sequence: CASSVGASGYTDTQYF. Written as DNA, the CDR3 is TGTGCCAGCAGCGTAGGCGCTAGCGGGTACACAGATACGCAGTATTTT.

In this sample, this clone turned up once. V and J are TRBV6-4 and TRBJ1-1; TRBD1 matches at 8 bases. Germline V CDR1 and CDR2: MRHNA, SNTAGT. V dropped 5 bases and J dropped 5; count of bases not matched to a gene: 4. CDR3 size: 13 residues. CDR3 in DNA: TGTGCCAGCAGTCCCACAGGGGGGACTGAAGCTTTCTTT. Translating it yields CASSPTGGTEAFF.

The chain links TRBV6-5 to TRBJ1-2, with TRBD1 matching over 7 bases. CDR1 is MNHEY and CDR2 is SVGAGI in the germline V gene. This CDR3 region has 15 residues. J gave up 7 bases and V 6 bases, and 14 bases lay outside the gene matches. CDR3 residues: CASSIHGQAPGGYTF. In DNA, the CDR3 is TGTGCCAGCAGCATTCACGGACAGGCCCCGGGTGGCTACACCTTC.